Listed here are 12 T cell receptor beta chains from one sample, sequenced in a study of naive and memory T cell subsets. Study-level points and caveats: Especially in CD8 cells, naive repertoires contained a few larger clonotypes, possibly CD45RA-re-expressing memory cells.

Both TRBC1 and TRBC2 were covered by a beta constant-region primer of two equimolar oligonucleotides. Nested alpha and beta constant-region primers with the SP2 primer drove four PCR rounds on ligated cDNA. From the UMI-ligation and nested PCR reads, TCRdb called clonotypes with MiXCR, one entry per CDR3 protein. In the table there are approximately 100,000 distinct CDR3 sequences, roughly 15% of which are singletons. No antigen has been assigned to these receptors. Sequenced input: naive CD8+ T cells from blood. The receptors derive from a human donor in good health.

This sequence joins TRBV18 and TRBJ1-5; no definite D call. CDR1 KGHSH and CDR2 LQKENI come from the germline V gene. V was trimmed by 4 bases and J by 5 bases, leaving 15 bases between them. The CDR3 extends over 15 amino acids. The DNA for the CDR3 is TGTGCCAGCTCACGGTCAGACTCGGAGGATCAGCCCCAGCATTTT. This gives the protein CASSRSDSEDQPQHF.

This clonotype showed up many times. The V call is TRBV15, the J call TRBJ1-3, with D unresolved. Germline loops: CDR1 LNHNV, CDR2 YYDKDF (reference sequence). Trimming took off 8 bases at V and 0 bases at J, with 14 bases between the two ends. The CDR3 runs 15 residues. The CDR3 region has the DNA TGTGCCACCGCCCTGGACTCAGACTCTGGAAACACCATATATTTT. Translating it yields CATALDSDSGNTIYF.

This clonotype was seen a few times. The V and J genes are TRBV3-1 and TRBJ2-1; 7 bases agree with TRBD2. Germline loops: CDR1 LGHDT, CDR2 YNNKEL (reference sequence). J lost 6 bases, V lost 3 bases, and 11 bases had no gene match. The CDR3 is 16 amino acids. The CDR3 DNA is TGTGCCAGCAGCCACGACCACCACGGACTAGTCAATGAGCAGTTCTTC. This translates into CASSHDHHGLVNEQFF.

V and J are TRBV4-3 and TRBJ2-3; D may match TRBD1 or TRBD2 (5 bases each). Germline CDR1 reads LGHNA; CDR2 reads YSLEER. V dropped 1 base and J dropped 2 bases, with 10 bases sitting between them. The CDR3 loop spans 15 amino acids. CDR3 sequence reads: CASSQAGTVTDTQYF. In DNA form, the CDR3 reads TGCGCCAGCAGCCAAGCTGGGACCGTCACAGATACGCAGTATTTT.

This clonotype has a handful of counts. This chain connects TRBV27 to TRBJ2-7; D may be TRBD1 (5 bases). Trimming pared 5 bases from V and 2 bases from J, leaving 10 bases between. Germline CDR1 MNHEY, CDR2 SMNVEV (reference sequence). The CDR3 extends over 13 amino acids. This CDR3 reads CASSITGTYEQYF. CDR3 coding DNA: TGTGCCAGCAGTATAACAGGTACCTACGAGCAGTACTTC.

This clonotype was counted ten times or more. The chain joins TRBV6-5 to TRBJ2-2, with a tentative D call TRBD1 (5 bases). This CDR3 is built from 15 residues. The ends were cut back, 3 bases at V and 5 bases at J, with 13 bases in the middle. The germline V gene has CDR1 MNHEY and CDR2 SVGAGI. CDR3 nucleotide sequence: TGTGCCAGCAGTTATGTCAGGGCAACGACCGGGGAGCTGTTTTTT. It encodes CASSYVRATTGELFF.

The J gene is TRBJ2-1, the V gene TRBV4-1; possibly TRBD1 or TRBD2 for D (6 bases each). Germline V gene sequence: CDR1 MGHRA, CDR2 YSYEKL. The CDR3 runs 15 residues. V lost 4 bases, J lost 7 bases, and 17 bases lay in between. The CDR3 DNA sequence: TGCGCCAGCAGCCGCCAACAGGGAGGTGGGAATGAGCAGTTCTTC. Its protein product is CASSRQQGGGNEQFF.

This chain connects TRBV5-1 to TRBJ2-1, with a tentative D call TRBD2 (6 bases). The CDR3 is 11 amino acids. Trimming shortened V by 0 bases and J by 13 bases, and 8 bases separated the two germline ends. Germline V gives CDR1 SGHRS, CDR2 YFSETQ. CDR3 nucleotides: TGCGCCAGCAGCTTGGGACTAGAACAGTTCTTC. Protein: CASSLGLEQFF.

There are many counts of this clonotype. This chain links TRBV4-3 with TRBJ1-1; D perhaps matches TRBD1 (5 bases). V was trimmed by 3 bases and J by 3 bases, leaving 8 bases between them. CDR3 length equals 13 residues. Germline loops: CDR1 LGHNA, CDR2 YSLEER. CDR3 coding DNA: TGCGCCAGCAGCCATCAGGGCGACACTGAAGCTTTCTTT. Protein product: CASSHQGDTEAFF.

The chain carries TRBV12-3 or TRBV12-4 and TRBJ2-7, with D perhaps being TRBD1 or TRBD2 (5 bases each). Deletions cut 1 base from V and 3 bases from J, with 13 bases between. This CDR3 region has 15 residues. This CDR3 reads CASSLDEGIDYEQYF. The CDR3 DNA sequence: TGTGCCAGCAGTTTAGATGAGGGGATAGACTACGAGCAGTACTTC.

The J gene is TRBJ2-3, the V gene TRBV7-3; possible D gene TRBD2, 6 bases. Per germline, CDR1 SGHTA and CDR2 FQGTGA. The CDR3 spans 15 residues. The V and J ends lost 4 bases and 6 bases respectively, with 17 bases between them. The CDR3, as DNA: TGTGCCAGCAGCTCCTGGGGGGACCCCAAGGATACGCAGTATTTT. Protein sequence: CASSSWGDPKDTQYF.

The V and J genes are TRBV12-3 or TRBV12-4 and TRBJ2-1; D unresolved. The CDR3 runs to 12 residues. Trimming removed 5 bases at V and 8 bases at J, with 10 bases between. CDR3 in amino acids: CASSVRTDEQFF. The CDR3 DNA follows: TGTGCCAGCAGTGTTCGTACGGATGAGCAGTTCTTC.